Below are 19 T cell receptor beta chains sequenced from a single sample in a study of identical twins. TCRdb processed the 5' RACE reads anew with MiXCR; each CDR3 protein has one entry. The table lists just under 650,000 distinct CDR3 sequences, roughly 7.1% of them singletons, with roughly 1.6% in the top ten. These same records also appear under a second study, on yellow fever vaccine responses in identical twins.

The sample comprised PBMCs. The source of these receptors is a woman aged 18-29 years in good health.

This clonotype was seen more than once but under ten times. V is TRBV29-1 and J is TRBJ2-7; TRBD1 matches at 9 bases. V lost 0 bases, J lost 3 bases, and 9 bases stayed unmatched. The CDR3 covers 16 residues. The germline gives CDR1 SQVTM, CDR2 ANQGSEA. The CDR3: CSVEDRGTGYRYEQYF. As DNA, the CDR3 is TGCAGCGTTGAAGATCGCGGGACAGGGTATCGCTACGAGCAGTACTTC.

This clonotype was counted only a few times. This chain joins TRBV7-8 and TRBJ2-4, with unresolved D. V was cut by 3 bases and J by 4 bases, with 10 bases left in between. The CDR3 runs to 14 residues. Germline V gives CDR1 SGHVS, CDR2 FQNEAQ. CDR3 nucleotides: TGTGCCAGCAGCTTCCTAGGTGGGAAAAACATTCAGTACTTC. It is translated as CASSFLGGKNIQYF.

Only a few counts were recorded for this clonotype. The rearrangement links TRBV9 to TRBJ2-1; 10 nucleotides line up with TRBD1. Germline V gene sequence: CDR1 SGDLS, CDR2 YYNGEE. V lost 4 bases, J lost 7 bases, and 14 bases stayed unmatched. The CDR3 is made up of 17 amino acids. The CDR3 nucleotides read TGTGCCAGCAGCCCTCGAGGCCCCGGGACAGGGGTAAATGAGCAGTTCTTC. It specifies CASSPRGPGTGVNEQFF.

The CDR3 nucleotides read TGTGCCAGCAGCCGTTCCCGGGACCCGAATTACAATGAGCAGTTCTTC. It translates to CASSRSRDPNYNEQFF. The rearrangement links TRBV11-2 to TRBJ2-1; D possibly uses TRBD1 or TRBD2 (5 bases each). The V and J ends lost 5 bases and 4 bases respectively, with 18 bases between them. The CDR3 runs to 16 residues. Germline CDR1 is SGHAT and CDR2 is FQNNGV.

This clonotype was counted many times. The chain employs TRBV12-3 or TRBV12-4 and TRBJ2-7; no firm D call. This CDR3 has 13 residues. The V end was cut by 0 bases, the J end by 6 bases, with 9 bases between. The CDR3 DNA sequence: TGTGCCAGCAGTTTAGCTGGGTTCACCGAGCAGTACTTC. This sequence encodes CASSLAGFTEQYF.

In this sample, this clonotype turned up many times. The chain carries TRBV12-3 or TRBV12-4 and TRBJ2-5, with 7 bases matching TRBD2. There are 12 residues in the CDR3. The J segment lost 1 base and the V segment lost 9 bases, leaving 2 bases of the junction unmatched. The CDR3 DNA reads as TGTGCCAGTCGGGGGGTCCAAGAGACCCAGTACTTC. It codes for CASRGVQETQYF.

The sample holds many counts of this clonotype. The V gene is TRBV5-1, the J gene TRBJ1-3; no clear D gene. Trimming removed 0 bases at V and 0 bases at J, with 10 bases between. CDR1 and CDR2 (germline): SGHRS, YFSETQ. This CDR3 region has 16 residues. The CDR3: CASSLANRNSGNTIYF. The CDR3 DNA is TGCGCCAGCAGCTTGGCCAACCGAAACTCTGGAAACACCATATATTTT.

This clonotype was seen a handful of times. The rearrangement joins TRBV6-1 to TRBJ2-3; D not resolved. This CDR3 has 15 amino acids. V was shortened by 4 bases and J by 0 bases, with 11 bases between the two germline ends. Germline V gene lookup returns CDR1 MNHNS and CDR2 SASEGT. The CDR3 sequence is CASSGAGPSTDTQYF. As DNA, the CDR3 is TGTGCCAGCAGTGGGGCCGGACCTAGCACAGATACGCAGTATTTT.

The V gene is TRBV6-1, the J gene TRBJ2-7; 8 bases map to TRBD2. CDR3 length: 16 amino acids. With V trimmed by 10 bases and J by 3 bases, 17 bases remained unmatched. From germline, CDR1 is MNHNS and CDR2 SASEGT. CDR3 nucleotides: TGTGCCACCACTAGCGGAGTTACCACTGGCAACTACGAGCAGTACTTC. Translating gives CATTSGVTTGNYEQYF.

This clonotype was counted ten times or more. The chain has TRBV7-9 and TRBJ1-3; D is undetermined. Deletions cut 8 bases from V and 4 bases from J, with 9 bases between. Germline V gene lookup returns CDR1 SEHNR and CDR2 FQNEAQ (reference sequence). The CDR3 is 12 amino acids. CDR3 sequence reads: CASQGSGNTIYF. CDR3 DNA: TGTGCCAGCCAAGGCTCCGGAAACACCATATATTTT.

This clonotype appeared many times. V gene TRBV6-5 combines with J gene TRBJ1-6, with unresolved D. The V gene lost 0 bases and the J gene lost 0 bases, with 6 bases spanning the gap. Germline CDR1 is MNHEY and CDR2 is SVGAGI. The CDR3 sequence is 16 residues long. The CDR3 sequence: CASSYSQSSYNSPLHF. CDR3 sequence (DNA): TGTGCCAGCAGTTACTCCCAGAGCTCCTATAATTCACCCCTCCACTTT.

The rearrangement uses TRBV21-1 and TRBJ2-2; TRBD1 is the table's D call, not checked against the DNA. TRBV21-1 is a pseudogene locus. The CDR3 spans 20 residues. CDR3 nucleotide sequence: TGTGCCAGCAGCAAAGCAGAAGGGGGCCCCGGCGGGAGCAACACCGGGGAGCTGTTTTTT. It specifies CASSKAEGGPGGSNTGELFF.

The chain couples TRBV12-3 or TRBV12-4 to TRBJ2-5; 7 positions agree with TRBD2. This CDR3 region has 17 residues. Trimming took 1 base from V and 5 from J; bases not matched to a gene: 13. Here the CDR3 DNA reads TGTGCCAGCAGTTTAGATGTCGGAGGGAGGGCCGTGGAGACCCAGTACTTC. Protein product: CASSLDVGGRAVETQYF.

This clonotype was detected ten times or more. The chain is built from TRBV20-1 and TRBJ2-3; 7 bases map to TRBD2. The CDR3 extends over 15 amino acids. V was pared by 2 bases and J by 5 bases, with 10 bases of the junction left unmatched. Germline V gives CDR1 DFQATT, CDR2 SNEGSKA (reference sequence). The CDR3 DNA reads TGCAGTGCTAGACGTCTTGGAGGGAGGGAAGATACGCAGTATTTT. Translated, it gives CSARRLGGREDTQYF.

This clonotype was detected many times. This chain links TRBV29-1 with TRBJ1-2; no definite D call. The CDR3 length is 15 residues. The germline CDR1 and CDR2 sequences are SQVTM and ANQGSEA. Deletions cut 4 bases from V and 2 bases from J, with 17 bases between. Here the CDR3 DNA reads TGCAGCGTTGGATTTGTGGGGAGAACAAACTATGGCTACACCTTC. Protein sequence: CSVGFVGRTNYGYTF.

Note on this clonotype: One base away lies a much larger clone, so this may be a sequencing read error. The V and J genes are TRBV7-6 and TRBJ2-6, with unresolved D. This CDR3 comprises 13 residues. Germline CDR1 reads SGHVS; CDR2 reads FNYEAQ. Between the trimmed V and J ends, which lost 8 bases and 0 bases, there was a span of 5 bases. The CDR3, as DNA: TGTGCCAGCGGCCCCTCTGGGGCCAACGTCCTGACTTTC. Protein: CASGPSGANVLTF.

The V and J genes are TRBV4-1 and TRBJ1-1, with D tentatively TRBD1 (5 bases). Germline V lookup: CDR1 MGHRA, CDR2 YSYEKL. The length of the CDR3 is 12 residues. Trimming took off 2 bases at V and 6 bases at J, with 7 bases between the two ends. The CDR3 here is CASSQRDSEAFF. CDR3 coding DNA: TGCGCCAGCAGCCAAAGGGACTCTGAAGCTTTCTTT.

This clonotype was counted ten times or more. J is TRBJ2-3 and V is TRBV10-3, with D perhaps TRBD1 (5 bases). Germline V gene data show CDR1 as ENHRY and CDR2 as SYGVKD. The CDR3 contains 12 residues. With 3 bases removed from V and 5 bases from J, the gap between germline ends came to 6 bases. The CDR3 DNA follows: TGTGCCATCAGTGATAGGGGAGATACGCAGTATTTT. This codes for CAISDRGDTQYF.

This clonotype has a count of ten or more. The chain recombines TRBV28 with TRBJ1-3; the D is unclear. In germline, CDR1 is MDHEN, CDR2 SYDVKM. V was trimmed by 3 bases and J by 4 bases, leaving 13 bases between them. This CDR3 region has 15 residues. CDR3 sequence: CASSFLAGSGNTIYF. Written as DNA, the CDR3 is TGTGCCAGCAGTTTCTTAGCAGGTTCCGGAAACACCATATATTTT.